This is a list of T cell receptor beta chains from one sample in a study of spatial heterogeneity in lung cancer. Via MiXCR, TCRdb re-called the 5' RACE reads, giving one row per CDR3 protein. The sample has under 45,000 distinct CDR3 sequences, approximately 7.5% seen once; the top ten hold 9.4%. The material was PBMCs, obtained at follow-up. These receptors all come from a male donor with early-stage non-small cell lung cancer. CDR3s include the opening cysteine and the closing phenylalanine or tryptophan. The D gene is left open where the match is weak. Rows may omit the clone size; those that give it use once, few, many or a size class.

d_call clone_size j_call v_call cdr3_nt cdr3_aa
TRBD1 many TRBJ1-2 TRBV5-1 TGCGCCAGCAGCTTCGGACAGGGGTCCTATGGCTACACCTTC CASSFGQGSYGYTF
. many TRBJ2-7 TRBV10-3 TGTGCCATCAGCGATAACGACTTTTCCTACGAGCAGTACTTC CAISDNDFSYEQYF
TRBD1 many TRBJ1-1 TRBV11-2 TGTGCCAGCAGCTCCGGGACAGGGGTCCTCTACACTGAAGCTTTCTTT CASSSGTGVLYTEAFF
. . TRBJ1-1 TRBV5-4 TGTGCCAGCACCGGGACGGGGAACACTGAAGCTTTCTTT CASTGTGNTEAFF
. . TRBJ2-7 TRBV4-1 TGCGCCAGCAGCCAAGATCAGGGTTCCTACGAGCAGTACTTC CASSQDQGSYEQYF
TRBD1 few TRBJ1-2 TRBV18 TGTGCCAGCTCACCAAGCGGACAGGCCACCCGGATTTATGGCTACACCTTC CASSPSGQATRIYGYTF
TRBD2 . TRBJ2-3 TRBV5-6 TGTGCCAGCAGCTTGATAGCGGGACTAGCAGTGCAAGATACGCAGTATTTT CASSLIAGLAVQDTQYF
. many TRBJ2-3 TRBV2 TGTGCCAGCAGTGGACACCCCGGGGCAGATACGCAGTATTTT CASSGHPGADTQYF
. many TRBJ1-1 TRBV12-3/TRBV12-4 TGTGCCAGCAGACAGGACAGCATGAACACTGAAGCTTTCTTT CASRQDSMNTEAFF
. many TRBJ2-5 TRBV2 TGTGCCAGCAGCAGGGAGTACCAAGAGACCCAGTACTTC CASSREYQETQYF
TRBD1 medium-sized TRBJ1-4 TRBV7-9 TGTGCCAGCAGCTTAACAGGGGATGAAAAACTGTTTTTT CASSLTGDEKLFF
. . TRBJ2-7 TRBV7-9 TGTGCCAGTGTCCCGGGGCCAGGGAGCTCCTACGGGCAGTACTTC CASVPGPGSSYGQYF
. many TRBJ2-3 TRBV10-2 TGCGCCAGCAGTGTACGGTCTTCCACAGATACGCAGTATTTT CASSVRSSTDTQYF
. many TRBJ1-6 TRBV12-3/TRBV12-4 TGTGCCAGCAGTTTGAGGCAGGGTAATTCACCCCTCCACTTT CASSLRQGNSPLHF
TRBD1 many TRBJ2-7 TRBV27 TGTGCCAGCAGTTGGGGACAGGGTGGCTACGAGCAGTACTTC CASSWGQGGYEQYF
TRBD2 . TRBJ2-3 TRBV2 TGTGCCAGCAGATCTAGCGGGGGGGCCACAGATACGCAGTATTTT CASRSSGGATDTQYF
TRBD2 many TRBJ2-5 TRBV6-1 TGTGCCAGCAGCCCTAAGGGACTAGGGCGAGAGACCCAGTACTTC CASSPKGLGRETQYF
. many TRBJ2-2 TRBV5-1 TGCGCCAGCAGCCAGGGTTCCACCGGGGAGCTGTTTTTT CASSQGSTGELFF
. many TRBJ1-1 TRBV2 TGTGCCAGCAGTCCTTTGACGGATGGTGAGACTTTCTTT CASSPLTDGETFF
. . TRBJ2-1 TRBV5-6 TGTGCTAGCAGCTACCCGGGCAGAAGCTCCTACAATGAGCAGTTCTTC CASSYPGRSSYNEQFF
. many TRBJ1-1 TRBV12-5 TGTGCTAGTGGTTCGGTAGCCCTGACGGACTATACTGAAGCTTTCTTT CASGSVALTDYTEAFF
TRBD2 many TRBJ2-7 TRBV5-4 TGTGCCAGCAGCTCGCCGGGACTAGCATACGAGCAGTACTTC CASSSPGLAYEQYF
TRBD1 many TRBJ1-1 TRBV12-3/TRBV12-4 TGTGCCAGCAGGCCGGGACAGACTTTGAACACTGAAGCTTTCTTT CASRPGQTLNTEAFF
TRBD1 many TRBJ1-2 TRBV29-1 TGCAGCGTTACTGACAGGGCAGCTGGCTACACCTTC CSVTDRAAGYTF
. many TRBJ2-3 TRBV5-1 TGCGCCAGCAGCTTGAACCAACCCGCAGATACGCAGTATTTT CASSLNQPADTQYF
. many TRBJ2-1 TRBV4-1 TGCGCCAGCAGCCAAGTAACAGGTTTAGATGAGCAGTTCTTC CASSQVTGLDEQFF
. few TRBJ2-5 TRBV18 TGTGCCAGCTCACCTTCGGTAGAGACCCAGTACTTC CASSPSVETQYF
TRBD1 many TRBJ2-7 TRBV2 TGTGCCAGCGGGGACAGGCCCCCCTCCTACGAGCAGTACTTC CASGDRPPSYEQYF
. many TRBJ1-2 TRBV7-2 TGTGCCAGCAGCTTCTTCCAGGTCAGGGCCCCTGGTGGCTACACCTTC CASSFFQVRAPGGYTF
. many TRBJ2-1 TRBV12-3/TRBV12-4 TGTGCCAGCAGTAGGACTCACAATGAGCAGTTCTTC CASSRTHNEQFF
. . TRBJ1-6 TRBV27 TGTGCCAGCAGTATCGGCCTCGGTTCACACCTCCACTTT CASSIGLGSHLHF
. many TRBJ1-4 TRBV21-1 TGTGCCAGCAGCAAACGTGGGAGGTCAACTAATGAAAAACTGTTTTTT CASSKRGRSTNEKLFF
TRBD1 many TRBJ2-1 TRBV7-3 TGTGCCAGCAGCCTACAGGGGGGTATCTACAATGAGCAGTTCTTC CASSLQGGIYNEQFF
. many TRBJ2-7 TRBV29-1 TGCAGCGTCCTCCTCGGGCAGGTTCGGGGATTTTCCTACGAGCAGTACTTC CSVLLGQVRGFSYEQYF
. many TRBJ1-4 TRBV12-3/TRBV12-4 TGTGCCAGCAGCGGACAGACCCTCAATGAAAAACTGTTTTTT CASSGQTLNEKLFF
TRBD1 many TRBJ2-7 TRBV29-1 TGCAGCGTTCTTGGACAGGACCCCTACGAGCAGTACTTC CSVLGQDPYEQYF
TRBD1 . TRBJ2-2 TRBV10-3 TGTGCCATCGGCGGGCCAGGGGGCACCGGGGAGCTGTTTTTT CAIGGPGGTGELFF
TRBD1 many TRBJ1-4 TRBV12-3/TRBV12-4 TGTGCCAGCAGTAGGGACAGGGATAATGAAAAACTGTTTTTT CASSRDRDNEKLFF
TRBD1 many TRBJ1-5 TRBV24-1 TGTGCCACCAGCGACAGGGATCAGCCCCAGCATTTT CATSDRDQPQHF
. many TRBJ1-2 TRBV5-4 TGTGCCAGCAGCCCCGCGATGGACGGGAACTATGGCTACACCTTC CASSPAMDGNYGYTF
. many TRBJ2-7 TRBV2 TGTGCCAGCAGTGTTGAGACGCGCTCCTACGAGCAGTACTTC CASSVETRSYEQYF
TRBD1 . TRBJ2-2 TRBV3-1 TGTGCCAGCAGCCCCCTTCGGGACAGAAGCACCGGGGAGCTGTTTTTT CASSPLRDRSTGELFF
. many TRBJ2-1 TRBV7-6 TGTGCCAGCGGGGAATTGAAGGGGCAGGTTGGTGAGCAGTTCTTC CASGELKGQVGEQFF
. many TRBJ1-2 TRBV19 TGTGCCAGTAGTATTCAGGGGAAGAAGGACTATGGCTACACCTTC CASSIQGKKDYGYTF
. many TRBJ2-1 TRBV18 TGTGCCAGCTCACCTACGACTAGTCCGGGGAATGAGCAGTTCTTC CASSPTTSPGNEQFF
TRBD1 . TRBJ1-2 TRBV4-1 TGCGCCAGCAGCCAAGGTCGGGCGACAGGGGATGGCTACACCTTC CASSQGRATGDGYTF
. medium-sized TRBJ2-5 TRBV27 TGTGCCAGCAGTTTAAAAGGGGCAGGGCTCCAAGAGACCCAGTACTTC CASSLKGAGLQETQYF
. many TRBJ2-3 TRBV5-1 TGCGCCAGCAGCTTGGGACAGGAGGATACGCAGTATTTT CASSLGQEDTQYF
TRBD2 many TRBJ2-5 TRBV20-1 TGCAGTGCTAGAGTATTGCTAGCGGGGGACCAAGAGACCCAGTACTTC CSARVLLAGDQETQYF
. few TRBJ2-3 TRBV3-1 TGTGCCAGCAGCCAAGATCGAAGGGCGCAGTATTTT CASSQDRRAQYF
. many TRBJ2-7 TRBV10-2 TGCGCCAGCAGGGGAGTGGGGGACCTCTACGAGCAGTACTTC CASRGVGDLYEQYF
. many TRBJ2-3 TRBV20-1 TGCAGTGCTAGGGCCAGGGGAGTCACAGATACGCAGTATTTT CSARARGVTDTQYF
TRBD1 . TRBJ1-3 TRBV20-1 TGCAGTGCTAGGGGGGACAGAGACTCTGGAAACATCATATATTTT CSARGDRDSGNIIYF